The 22 T cell receptor beta chains given below trace back to one sample, sequenced in a study of T-cell memory formation after mild COVID-19. TCRdb reprocessed the 5' RACE reads with MiXCR, giving one entry per CDR3 protein. Of tens of thousands of distinct CDR3 sequences in the sample, about 15% were seen once. Sequencing input: PBMCs or a T cell subset sorted from them (not recorded which). Receptors were obtained from a man aged 18 to 35 who had mild COVID-19 (a few samples of this study predate the infection). Cell type and time point are not known.

This clonotype occurred a few times. The chain employs TRBV7-2 and TRBJ1-2, with 7 bases aligning to TRBD1. The V gene's germline CDR1 is SGHTA and CDR2 FQGNSA. V was clipped by 1 base and J by 4 bases; unmatched bases: 3. This CDR3 region has 14 residues. The CDR3 DNA follows: TGTGCCAGCAGCTTAGGACAGGGCCTCTATGGCTACACCTTC. Translated: CASSLGQGLYGYTF. The full variable domain, completed using reference TRBV7-2 and TRBJ1-2, is GAGVSQSPSNKVTEKGKDVELRCDPISGHTALYWYRQSLGQGLEFLIYFQGNSAPDKSGLPSDRFSAERTGGSVSTLTIQRTQQEDSAVYLCASSLGQGLYGYTFGSGTRLTVV.

The rearrangement joins TRBV4-2 to TRBJ2-7; D might be TRBD1 or TRBD2, each matching 5 bases. The V end lost 2 bases, the J end lost 1 base, and 12 bases lay between the germline ends. CDR1 is LGHNA, CDR2 YNFKEQ, per germline. This CDR3 has 15 residues. CDR3 nucleotide sequence: TGTGCCAGCAGCCAATCCTGGGGGATTTCCTACGAGCAGTACTTC. Residues: CASSQSWGISYEQYF.

V is TRBV6-6 and J is TRBJ2-4; D unresolved. The germline V and J ends were trimmed by 0 bases and 6 bases, with 18 bases remaining between them. From germline, CDR1 is MNHNY and CDR2 SVGAGI (reference sequence). The CDR3 sequence is 17 residues long. The CDR3 nucleotides are TGTGCCAGCAGTTACTCCTCCAAGCCCTCTCCGGGAAACATTCAGTACTTC. This translates into CASSYSSKPSPGNIQYF.

V is TRBV12-5 and J is TRBJ2-1; 9 bases line up with TRBD1. J gave up 10 bases and V 5 bases, and 15 bases lay outside the gene matches. Looked up from germline, CDR1 is LGHNT and CDR2 is FRNRAP. CDR3 length: 16 amino acids. CDR3 nucleotides: TGTGCTAGTGGTCCACCTCCGGGACAGGGTCCTAGCGAGCAGTTCTTC. It is translated as CASGPPPGQGPSEQFF.

This clonotype was picked up many times. J is TRBJ2-3 and V is TRBV15; D uncertain. The CDR3 contains 13 residues. Germline V gene data show CDR1 as LNHNV and CDR2 as YYDKDF (reference sequence). With 4 bases removed from V and 11 bases from J, the gap between germline ends came to 16 bases. The CDR3 DNA sequence: TGTGCCACCAGCAATTACGGCACCCCTAGGCAGTATTTT. Translating gives CATSNYGTPRQYF.

Many counts were recorded for this clonotype. The chain uses TRBV4-2 and TRBJ1-5; possibly TRBD1 for D (6 bases). The CDR3 contains 14 residues. V was cut by 1 base and J by 8 bases, with 12 bases left in between. The germline V gene encodes CDR1 LGHNA and CDR2 YNFKEQ. CDR3 region: CASSQGTAEKPQHF. The CDR3 DNA is TGTGCCAGCAGCCAAGGGACAGCGGAAAAGCCCCAGCATTTT.

At least ten counts were recorded for this clonotype. The gene calls are TRBV4-3 and TRBJ2-7; D may be TRBD2 (6 bases). V gave up 4 bases and J gave up 5 bases, with 18 bases separating them. Germline values: CDR1 LGHNA, CDR2 YSLEER. CDR3 length: 15 residues. The chain's CDR3 is CASSPGWGVGNEQYF. In DNA form, the CDR3 reads TGCGCCAGCAGCCCTGGCTGGGGGGTGGGAAACGAGCAGTACTTC.

The chain carries TRBV5-6 and TRBJ2-2; tentative D call: TRBD1 (5 bases). The germline CDR1 and CDR2 sequences are SGHDT and YYEEEE. V lost 3 bases and J lost 5, with 17 bases in between. The CDR3 is 16 amino acids. CDR3 DNA: TGTGCCAGCAGCTACAAGGGGTTCCGAACAACCGGGGAGCTGTTTTTT. Translating it yields CASSYKGFRTTGELFF.

The chain recombines TRBV7-8 with TRBJ2-5, with D possibly being TRBD2 (5 bases). The CDR3 runs 16 residues. Germline V gene sequence: CDR1 SGHVS, CDR2 FQNEAQ. Trimming cost V 1 base and J 5 bases, with 17 bases left between them. CDR3 bases: TGTGCCAGCAGCTTAGTTCGGTTTGCACAGCGGGAGACCCAGTACTTC. Protein product: CASSLVRFAQRETQYF. Using reference TRBV7-8 and TRBJ2-5 for the parts outside the CDR3, the full variable domain is GAGVSQSPRYKVAKRGQDVALRCDPISGHVSLFWYQQALGQGPEFLTYFQNEAQLDKSGLPSDRFFAERPEGSVSTLKIQRTQQEDSAVYLCASSLVRFAQRETQYFGPGTRLLVL.

This clonotype occurred many times. V usage is TRBV6-5 and J usage is TRBJ2-7; TRBD2 is a possible D gene (6 bases). V gave up 10 bases and J gave up 2 bases, with 12 bases separating them. The CDR3 runs 12 residues. CDR1 is MNHEY, CDR2 SVGAGI, per germline. CDR3 residues: CATQEGPYEQYF. CDR3 coding DNA: TGTGCCACCCAGGAGGGTCCCTACGAGCAGTACTTC.

Only a few counts were recorded for this clonotype. The chain recombines TRBV7-9 with TRBJ1-1; D gene unclear. The CDR3 loop spans 13 amino acids. Trimming cost V 2 bases and J 7 bases, with 11 bases left between them. CDR1 SEHNR and CDR2 FQNEAQ come from the germline V gene (reference sequence). Here the CDR3 reads CASSLSSADEAFF. DNA of the CDR3: TGTGCCAGCAGCTTATCAAGTGCGGATGAAGCTTTCTTT.

The chain links TRBV5-1 to TRBJ2-5, with TRBD2 as a possible D gene (6 bases). Trimming removed 4 bases at V and 4 bases at J, with 17 bases between. The CDR3 extends over 15 amino acids. The germline V gene encodes CDR1 SGHRS and CDR2 YFSETQ. The CDR3 reads CASSPPGGSGETQYF. DNA of the CDR3: TGCGCCAGCAGCCCTCCCGGAGGGTCGGGAGAGACCCAGTACTTC.

This clonotype was observed many times. V is TRBV11-2 and J is TRBJ1-4; a possible D gene is TRBD1 (6 bases). CDR3 length: 15 residues. Germline V gene data show CDR1 as SGHAT and CDR2 as FQNNGV. Trimming pared 3 bases from V and 5 bases from J, leaving 13 bases between. The CDR3 DNA is TGTGCCAGCAGCTTTCAGGGGAGGTCGAATGAAAAACTGTTTTTT. This sequence encodes CASSFQGRSNEKLFF.

V is TRBV7-9 and J is TRBJ1-2, with a tentative D call TRBD1 (6 bases). This CDR3 has 15 residues. The ends were cut back, 1 base at V and 5 bases at J, with 14 bases in the middle. Germline values: CDR1 SEHNR, CDR2 FQNEAQ (reference sequence). In DNA, the CDR3 is TGTGCCAGCAGCTTAGGATGGGGGGCGCAATATGGCTACACCTTC. Protein: CASSLGWGAQYGYTF. Full variable domain (remainder filled in from reference TRBV7-9 and TRBJ1-2): DTGVSQNPRHKITKRGQNVTFRCDPISEHNRLYWYRQTLGQGPEFLTYFQNEAQLEKSRLLSDRFSAERPKGSFSTLEIQRTEQGDSAMYLCASSLGWGAQYGYTFGSGTRLTVV.

The chain carries TRBV10-2 and TRBJ2-7; D gene ambiguous. This CDR3 has 14 residues. Germline V gives CDR1 WSHSY, CDR2 SAAADI. Trimming took 3 bases from V and 5 from J, leaving 14 bases between them. The CDR3, as DNA: TGCGCCAGCAGTGAACCTGGTCATGGGGACGAGCAGTACGTC. As protein: CASSEPGHGDEQYV.

In this sample, this clonotype turned up a few times. This chain uses TRBV4-3 with TRBJ2-1; 10 bases match TRBD2. The ends lost 0 bases at V and 7 bases at J; junction bases unmatched: 6. The CDR3 is 16 residues long. Per germline, CDR1 LGHNA and CDR2 YSLEER. The CDR3 protein is CASSQDLGLATNEQFF. The CDR3 coding sequence is TGCGCCAGCAGCCAAGATTTGGGACTAGCGACGAATGAGCAGTTCTTC.

This clonotype was detected ten times or more. This chain joins TRBV7-2 and TRBJ2-1; D might be TRBD1 or TRBD2, each matching 5 bases. This CDR3 has 15 residues. V was pared by 4 bases and J by 2 bases, with 12 bases between. CDR1 and CDR2 from the germline V gene are SGHTA and FQGNSA. The chain's CDR3 is CASSYHRDPYNEQFF. The CDR3 nucleotides are TGTGCCAGCAGCTACCACCGGGACCCCTACAATGAGCAGTTCTTC.

This rearrangement joins TRBV7-9 to TRBJ2-5, with TRBD1 as a possible D gene (6 bases). Germline CDR1 SEHNR, CDR2 FQNEAQ (reference sequence). Trimming took off 3 bases at V and 1 base at J, with 12 bases between the two ends. The CDR3 is made up of 15 amino acids. CDR3 in amino acids: CASSLETGSQETQYF. For the CDR3, the DNA is TGTGCCAGCAGCTTGGAGACAGGTTCCCAAGAGACCCAGTACTTC.

This clonotype was recorded a few times. The gene calls are TRBV5-1 and TRBJ2-3, with 12 positions matching TRBD2. This CDR3 spans 15 amino acids. Germline lookup yields CDR1 SGHRS and CDR2 YFSETQ. V was clipped by 3 bases and J by 5 bases; unmatched bases: 4. The CDR3 nucleotides are TGCGCCAGCAGCTGGACTAGCGGGGCCCTAGATACGCAGTATTTT. This codes for CASSWTSGALDTQYF.

This chain joins TRBV29-1 and TRBJ2-1; D gene ambiguous. CDR1 is SQVTM and CDR2 is ANQGSEA in the germline V gene. The CDR3 has 14 amino acids. With 3 bases removed from V and 3 bases from J, the gap between germline ends came to 12 bases. CDR3 in amino acids: CSVEGFGVYNEQFF. The CDR3 DNA sequence: TGCAGCGTTGAGGGGTTCGGCGTCTACAATGAGCAGTTCTTC.

There are a few counts of this clonotype. This sequence joins TRBV20-1 and TRBJ2-7, with 11 bases fitting TRBD1. CDR1 DFQATT and CDR2 SNEGSKA come from the germline V gene (reference sequence). The CDR3 consists of 14 residues. With 6 bases clipped from V and 3 bases from J, the junction kept 7 bases outside the gene matches. CDR3 protein: CSATGGTGGYEQYV. The CDR3 coding sequence is TGCAGTGCCACAGGGGGGACAGGGGGCTACGAGCAGTACGTC.

The table lists this clonotype with a few counts. The CDR3 nucleotides are TGTGCCAGCAGACCACAGGGGGCGAACACAGATACGCAGTATTTT. Amino acid sequence: CASRPQGANTDTQYF. This chain uses TRBV7-9 with TRBJ2-3; TRBD1 agrees at 9 bases. The V gene's germline CDR1 is SEHNR and CDR2 FQNEAQ (reference sequence). This CDR3 has 15 residues. V trimming: 6 bases; J trimming: 2 bases; junction bases outside the gene matches: 6. The complete variable domain, with remaining parts taken from reference TRBV7-9 and TRBJ2-3, reads DTGVSQNPRHKITKRGQNVTFRCDPISEHNRLYWYRQTLGQGPEFLTYFQNEAQLEKSRLLSDRFSAERPKGSFSTLEIQRTEQGDSAMYLCASRPQGANTDTQYFGPGTRLTVL.